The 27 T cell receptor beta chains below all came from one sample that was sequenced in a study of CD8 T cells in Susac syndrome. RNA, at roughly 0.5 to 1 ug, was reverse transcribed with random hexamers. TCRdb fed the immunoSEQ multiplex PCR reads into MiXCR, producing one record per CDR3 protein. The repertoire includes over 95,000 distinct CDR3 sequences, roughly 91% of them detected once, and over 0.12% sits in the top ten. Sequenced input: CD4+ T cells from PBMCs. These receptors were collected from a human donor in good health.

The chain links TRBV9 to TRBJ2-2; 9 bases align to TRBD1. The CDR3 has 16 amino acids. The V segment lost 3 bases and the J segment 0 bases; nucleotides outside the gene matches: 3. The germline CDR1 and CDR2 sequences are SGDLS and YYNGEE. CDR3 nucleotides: TGTGCCAGCAGCGAACAGGGGGCTTCGAACACCGGGGAGCTGTTTTTT. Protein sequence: CASSEQGASNTGELFF.

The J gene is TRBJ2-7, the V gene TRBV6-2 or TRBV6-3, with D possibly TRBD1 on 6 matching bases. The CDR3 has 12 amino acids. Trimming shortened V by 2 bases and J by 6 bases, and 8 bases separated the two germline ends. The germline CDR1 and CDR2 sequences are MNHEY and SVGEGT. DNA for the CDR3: TGTGCCAGCAGTTACACAGGGCGCGAGCAGTACTTC. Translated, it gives CASSYTGREQYF.

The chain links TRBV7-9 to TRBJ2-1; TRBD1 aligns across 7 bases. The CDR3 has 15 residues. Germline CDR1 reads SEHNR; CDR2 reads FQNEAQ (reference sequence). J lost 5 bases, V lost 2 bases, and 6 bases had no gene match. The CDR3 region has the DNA TGTGCCAGCAGCTTAATACAGGGGTCCCACAATGAGCAGTTCTTC. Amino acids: CASSLIQGSHNEQFF.

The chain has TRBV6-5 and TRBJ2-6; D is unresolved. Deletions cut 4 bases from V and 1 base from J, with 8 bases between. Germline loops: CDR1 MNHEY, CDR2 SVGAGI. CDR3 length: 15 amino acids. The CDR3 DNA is TGTGCCAGCAGTTTATTTCTATCTGGGGCCAACGTCCTGACTTTC. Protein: CASSLFLSGANVLTF.

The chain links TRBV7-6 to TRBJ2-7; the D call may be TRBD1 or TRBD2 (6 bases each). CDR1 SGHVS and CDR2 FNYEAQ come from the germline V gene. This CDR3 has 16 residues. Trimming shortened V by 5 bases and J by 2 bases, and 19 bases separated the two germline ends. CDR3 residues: CASSMGSGGGTYEQYF. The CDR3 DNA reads TGTGCCAGCAGCATGGGGTCCGGAGGGGGGACCTACGAGCAGTACTTC.

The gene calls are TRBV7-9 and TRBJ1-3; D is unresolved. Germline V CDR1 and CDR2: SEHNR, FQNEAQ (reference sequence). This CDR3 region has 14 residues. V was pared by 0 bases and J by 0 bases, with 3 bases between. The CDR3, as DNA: TGTGCCAGCAGCTTAGCCATCTCTGGAAACACCATATATTTT. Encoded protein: CASSLAISGNTIYF.

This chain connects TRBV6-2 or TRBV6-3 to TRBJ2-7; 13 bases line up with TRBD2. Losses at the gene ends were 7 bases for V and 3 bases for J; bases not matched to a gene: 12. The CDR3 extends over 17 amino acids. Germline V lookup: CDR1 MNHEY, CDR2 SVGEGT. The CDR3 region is CASMGTSGASWVYEQYF. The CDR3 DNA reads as TGTGCCAGCATGGGGACTAGCGGGGCCAGTTGGGTCTACGAGCAGTACTTC.

The CDR3 loop is CASSQDHTGGYITDTQYF. In DNA, the CDR3 is TGTGCCAGCAGCCAAGATCATACAGGGGGCTATATCACAGATACGCAGTATTTT. V gene TRBV4-2 combines with J gene TRBJ2-3; TRBD1 matches at 9 bases. The CDR3 contains 18 residues. Germline trimming cut 0 bases from V and 2 bases from J; bases unmatched to any gene: 9. Germline V lookup: CDR1 LGHNA, CDR2 YNFKEQ.

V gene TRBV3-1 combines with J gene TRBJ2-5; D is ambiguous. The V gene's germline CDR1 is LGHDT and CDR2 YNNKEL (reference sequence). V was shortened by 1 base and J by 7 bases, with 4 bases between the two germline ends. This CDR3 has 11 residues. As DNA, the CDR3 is TGTGCCAGCAGCCAAGGGGGGACCCAGTACTTC. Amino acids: CASSQGGTQYF.

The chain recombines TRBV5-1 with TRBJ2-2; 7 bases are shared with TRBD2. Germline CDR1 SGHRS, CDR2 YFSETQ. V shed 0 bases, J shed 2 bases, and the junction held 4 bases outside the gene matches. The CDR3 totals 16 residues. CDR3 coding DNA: TGCGCCAGCAGCTTGGAGCCTAGCGGCAACACCGGGGAGCTGTTTTTT. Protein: CASSLEPSGNTGELFF.

CDR3 DNA: TGCAGTGCTAGAGATGGCGGGACAACCGTCAATCAGCCCCAGCATTTT. The encoded protein is CSARDGGTTVNQPQHF. V gene TRBV20-1 combines with J gene TRBJ1-5; weak D call: TRBD1 (6 bases). CDR3 length: 16 amino acids. Looked up from germline, CDR1 is DFQATT and CDR2 is SNEGSKA (reference sequence). Trimming left V 0 bases short and J 3 bases short, with 15 bases between.

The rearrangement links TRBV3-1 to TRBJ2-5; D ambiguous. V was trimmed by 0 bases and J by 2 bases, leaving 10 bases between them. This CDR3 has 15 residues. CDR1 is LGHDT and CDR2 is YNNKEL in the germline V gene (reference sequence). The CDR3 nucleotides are TGTGCCAGCAGCCAAGAGTTCGATGCTCAAGAGACCCAGTACTTC. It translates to CASSQEFDAQETQYF.

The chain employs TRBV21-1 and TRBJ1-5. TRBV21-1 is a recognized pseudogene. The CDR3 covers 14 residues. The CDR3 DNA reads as TGTGCCAGCAGCGAAGGGAGTTCCAATCAGCCCCAGCATTTT. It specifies CASSEGSSNQPQHF.

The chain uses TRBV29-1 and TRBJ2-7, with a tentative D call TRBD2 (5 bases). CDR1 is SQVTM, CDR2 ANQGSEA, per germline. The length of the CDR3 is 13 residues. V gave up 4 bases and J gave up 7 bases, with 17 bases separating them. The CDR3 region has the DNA TGCAGCGTTGGACCGGGGAGCTCCCGGGAGCAGTACTTC. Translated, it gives CSVGPGSSREQYF.

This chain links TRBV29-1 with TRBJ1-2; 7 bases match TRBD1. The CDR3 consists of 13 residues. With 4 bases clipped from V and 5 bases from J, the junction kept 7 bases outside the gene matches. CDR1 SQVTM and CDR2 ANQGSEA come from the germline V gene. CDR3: CSVADRAGYGYTF. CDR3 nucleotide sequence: TGCAGCGTTGCCGACAGGGCCGGGTATGGCTACACCTTC.

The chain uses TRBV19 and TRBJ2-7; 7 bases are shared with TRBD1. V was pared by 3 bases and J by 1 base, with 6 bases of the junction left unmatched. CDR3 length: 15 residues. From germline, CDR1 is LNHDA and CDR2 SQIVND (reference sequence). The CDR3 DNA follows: TGTGCCAGTAGTATCCGTCCAGGGGGTTCCTACGAGCAGTACTTC. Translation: CASSIRPGGSYEQYF. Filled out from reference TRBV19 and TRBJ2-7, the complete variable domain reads DGGITQSPKYLFRKEGQNVTLSCEQNLNHDAMYWYRQDPGQGLRLIYYSQIVNDFQKGDIAEGYSVSREKKESFPLTVTSAQKNPTAFYLCASSIRPGGSYEQYFGPGTRLTVT.

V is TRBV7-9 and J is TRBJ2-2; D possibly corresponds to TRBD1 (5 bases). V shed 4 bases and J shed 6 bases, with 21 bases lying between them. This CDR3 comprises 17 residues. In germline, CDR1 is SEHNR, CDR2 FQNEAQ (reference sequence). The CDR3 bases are TGTGCCAGCAGCTCCGCATTGTTTCAGGGTAACGCCGGGGAGCTGTTTTTT. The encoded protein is CASSSALFQGNAGELFF. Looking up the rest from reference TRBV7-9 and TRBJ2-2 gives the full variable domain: DTGVSQNPRHKITKRGQNVTFRCDPISEHNRLYWYRQTLGQGPEFLTYFQNEAQLEKSRLLSDRFSAERPKGSFSTLEIQRTEQGDSAMYLCASSSALFQGNAGELFFGEGSRLTVL.

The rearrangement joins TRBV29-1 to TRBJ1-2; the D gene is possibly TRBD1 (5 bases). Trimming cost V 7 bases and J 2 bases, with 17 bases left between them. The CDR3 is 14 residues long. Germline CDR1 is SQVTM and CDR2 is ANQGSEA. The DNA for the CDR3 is TGCAGCGCCTACGGACATGGGGGGAACTATGGCTACACCTTC. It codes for CSAYGHGGNYGYTF.

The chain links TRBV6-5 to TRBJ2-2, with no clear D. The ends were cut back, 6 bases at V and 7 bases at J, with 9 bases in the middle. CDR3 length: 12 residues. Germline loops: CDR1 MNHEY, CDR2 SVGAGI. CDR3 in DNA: TGTGCCAGCAGCCCCGTGGACGGGGAGCTGTTTTTT. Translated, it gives CASSPVDGELFF.

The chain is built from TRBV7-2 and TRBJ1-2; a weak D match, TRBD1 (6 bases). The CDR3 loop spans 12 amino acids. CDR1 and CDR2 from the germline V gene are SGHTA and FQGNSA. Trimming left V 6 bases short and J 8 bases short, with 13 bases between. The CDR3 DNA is TGTGCCAGCAGGGCGGGGGCGGAGGGCTACACCTTC. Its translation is CASRAGAEGYTF.

As DNA, the CDR3 is TGTGCCAGCAGTAGACAGGGGTCAGATACGCAGTATTTT. It yields the protein CASSRQGSDTQYF. This sequence joins TRBV6-4 and TRBJ2-3; TRBD1 aligns across 8 bases. Germline V CDR1 and CDR2: MRHNA, SNTAGT. This CDR3 comprises 13 residues. The V and J ends lost 5 bases and 4 bases, in that order; junction bases with no gene match: 2.

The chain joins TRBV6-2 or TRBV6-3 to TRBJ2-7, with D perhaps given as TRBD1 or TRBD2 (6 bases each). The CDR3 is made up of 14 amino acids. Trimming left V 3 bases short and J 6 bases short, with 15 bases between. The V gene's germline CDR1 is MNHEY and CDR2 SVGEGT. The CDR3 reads CASSYGGLSGEQYF. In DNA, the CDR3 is TGTGCCAGCAGTTATGGGGGGCTCTCGGGCGAGCAGTACTTC.

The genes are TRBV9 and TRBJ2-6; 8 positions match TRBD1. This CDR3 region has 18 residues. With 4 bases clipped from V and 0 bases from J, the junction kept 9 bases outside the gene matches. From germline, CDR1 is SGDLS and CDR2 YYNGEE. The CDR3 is CASSLPGQGSSGANVLTF. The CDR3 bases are TGTGCCAGCAGCCTCCCTGGACAGGGAAGCTCTGGGGCCAACGTCCTGACTTTC.

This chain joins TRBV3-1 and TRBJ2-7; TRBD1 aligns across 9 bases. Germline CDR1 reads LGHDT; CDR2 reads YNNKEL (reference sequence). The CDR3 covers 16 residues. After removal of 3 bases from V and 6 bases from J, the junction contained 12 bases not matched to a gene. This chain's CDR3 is CASSQVMDRGSVEQYF. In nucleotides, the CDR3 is TGTGCCAGCAGCCAGGTTATGGACAGGGGCTCGGTCGAGCAGTACTTC.

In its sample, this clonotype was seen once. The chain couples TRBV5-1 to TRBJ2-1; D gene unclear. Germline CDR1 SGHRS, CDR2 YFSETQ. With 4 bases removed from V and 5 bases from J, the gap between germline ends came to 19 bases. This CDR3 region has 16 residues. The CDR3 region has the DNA TGCGCCAGCAGCCCCGTTCCAGTCAAGCATAACAATGAGCAGTTCTTC. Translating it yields CASSPVPVKHNNEQFF.

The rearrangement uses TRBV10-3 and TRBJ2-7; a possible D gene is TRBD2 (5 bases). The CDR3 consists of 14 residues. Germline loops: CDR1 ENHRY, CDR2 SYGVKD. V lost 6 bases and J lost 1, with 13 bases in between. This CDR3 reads CAIRNLTSSYEQYF. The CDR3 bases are TGTGCCATCAGGAACCTTACTAGTTCCTACGAGCAGTACTTC.

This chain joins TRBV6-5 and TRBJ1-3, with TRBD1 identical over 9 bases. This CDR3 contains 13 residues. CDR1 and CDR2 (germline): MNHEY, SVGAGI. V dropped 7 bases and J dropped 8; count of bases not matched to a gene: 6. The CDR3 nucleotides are TGTGCCAGCACCGGGACAGGGCGCGACACCATATATTTT. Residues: CASTGTGRDTIYF.